This T cell receptor (beta chain) was profiled in a study of blood T cells in healthy people across ages. CDR1 and CDR2 (germline): MNHEY, SVGAGI. Trimming left V 6 bases short and J 7 bases short, with 24 bases between. CDR3 length equals 16 residues. With a J-beta primer mix and a sample-barcoded 5' primer, a second PCR ran about 7 to 11 cycles. All samples yielded 2.5 million or more CDR3-containing paired-end reads. TCRdb ran MiXCR on the 5' RACE reads and lists one entry per CDR3 protein. The sample lists under 800,000 distinct CDR3 sequences, roughly two fifths occurring once. This clonotype was obtained from a woman in her fifties or sixties in good health. This chain joins TRBV6-5 and TRBJ1-2; tentatively, D is TRBD1 (6 bases). The specimen was blood. CDR3 residues: CASSPPGSRGQGGYTF. CDR3 coding DNA: TGTGCCAGCAGCCCCCCAGGTAGTCGGGGGCAGGGTGGCTACACCTTC.